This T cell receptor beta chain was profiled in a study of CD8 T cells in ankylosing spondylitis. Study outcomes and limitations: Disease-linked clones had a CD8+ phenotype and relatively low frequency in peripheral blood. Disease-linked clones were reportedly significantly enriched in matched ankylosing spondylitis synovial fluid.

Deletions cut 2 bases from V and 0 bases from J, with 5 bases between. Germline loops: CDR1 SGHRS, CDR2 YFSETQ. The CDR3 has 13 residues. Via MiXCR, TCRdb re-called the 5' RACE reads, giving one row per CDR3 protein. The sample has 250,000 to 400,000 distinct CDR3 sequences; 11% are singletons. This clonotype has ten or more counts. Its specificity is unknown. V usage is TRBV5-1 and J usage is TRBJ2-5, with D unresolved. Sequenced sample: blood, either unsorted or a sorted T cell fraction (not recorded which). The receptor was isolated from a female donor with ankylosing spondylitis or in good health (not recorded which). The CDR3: CASSLEYQETQYF. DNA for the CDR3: TGCGCCAGCAGCTTAGAGTACCAAGAGACCCAGTACTTC. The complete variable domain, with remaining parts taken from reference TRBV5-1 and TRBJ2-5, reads KAGVTQTPRYLIKTRGQQVTLSCSPISGHRSVSWYQQTPGQGLQFLFEYFSETQRNKGNFPGRFSGRQFSNSRSEMNVSTLELGDSALYLCASSLEYQETQYFGPGTRLLVL.